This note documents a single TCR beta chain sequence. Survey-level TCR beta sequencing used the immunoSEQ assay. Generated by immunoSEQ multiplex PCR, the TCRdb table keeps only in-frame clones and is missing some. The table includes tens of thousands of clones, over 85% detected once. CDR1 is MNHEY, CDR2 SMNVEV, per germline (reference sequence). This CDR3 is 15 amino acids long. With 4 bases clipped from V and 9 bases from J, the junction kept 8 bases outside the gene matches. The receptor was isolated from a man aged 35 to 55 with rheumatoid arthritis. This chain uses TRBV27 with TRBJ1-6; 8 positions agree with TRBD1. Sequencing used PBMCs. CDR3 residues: CASSSTDRGGSPLHF. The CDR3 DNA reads TGTGCCAGCAGTTCGACCGACAGGGGAGGTTCACCCCTCCACTTT.